The source of this T cell receptor beta chain is a study of CD8+CD57+ T cells in acquired aplastic anemia. This clonotype showed up many times. CDR3 and TCR beta VDJ profiling relied on genomic DNA as the template. TCRdb called the reads again in MiXCR, with one record for every CDR3 protein. Among about 150,000 distinct CDR3 sequences listed, roughly half were seen once. V shed 4 bases, J shed 0 bases, and the junction held 12 bases outside the gene matches. The V gene's germline CDR1 is SGHDN and CDR2 FVKESK. This CDR3 spans 18 amino acids. The patients chosen for sequencing had shown expansion of CD8+CD57+ cells (detected by flow cytometry).

Sequencing input: sorted CD4+, CD8+, or CD8+CD57+ T cells (not recorded which) from PBMCs. The gene calls are TRBV14 and TRBJ2-7; TRBD2 matches 10 bases. This receptor was taken from a human donor with aplastic anemia. Here the CDR3 DNA reads TGTGCCAGCAGCCTGGGTAGCGGGGGGAACACGTACTCCTACGAGCAGTACTTC. Residues: CASSLGSGGNTYSYEQYF.